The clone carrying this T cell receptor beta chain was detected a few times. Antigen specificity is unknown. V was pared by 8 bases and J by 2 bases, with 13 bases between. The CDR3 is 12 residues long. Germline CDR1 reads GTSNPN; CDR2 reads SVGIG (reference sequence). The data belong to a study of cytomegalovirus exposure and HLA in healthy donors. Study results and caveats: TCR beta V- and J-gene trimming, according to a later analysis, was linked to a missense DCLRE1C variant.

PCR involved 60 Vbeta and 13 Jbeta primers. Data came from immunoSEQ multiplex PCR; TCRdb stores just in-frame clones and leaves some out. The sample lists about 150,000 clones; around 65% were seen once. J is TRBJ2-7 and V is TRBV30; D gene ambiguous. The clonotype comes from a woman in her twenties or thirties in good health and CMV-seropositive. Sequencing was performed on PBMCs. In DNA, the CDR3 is TGTGCCCTCAAACCTGCTACCTACGAGCAGTACTTC. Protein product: CALKPATYEQYF.